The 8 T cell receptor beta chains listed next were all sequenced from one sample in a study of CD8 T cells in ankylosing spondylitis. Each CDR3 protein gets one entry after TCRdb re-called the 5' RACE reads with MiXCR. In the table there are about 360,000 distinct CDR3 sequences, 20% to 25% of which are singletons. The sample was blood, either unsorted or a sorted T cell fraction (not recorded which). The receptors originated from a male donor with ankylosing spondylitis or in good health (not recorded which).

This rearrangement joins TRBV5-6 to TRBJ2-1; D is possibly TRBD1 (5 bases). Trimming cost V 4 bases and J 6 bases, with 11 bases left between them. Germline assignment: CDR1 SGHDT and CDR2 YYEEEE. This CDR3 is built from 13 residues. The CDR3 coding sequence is TGTGCCAGCAGCCCCGGACACATCAATGAGCAGTTCTTC. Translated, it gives CASSPGHINEQFF.

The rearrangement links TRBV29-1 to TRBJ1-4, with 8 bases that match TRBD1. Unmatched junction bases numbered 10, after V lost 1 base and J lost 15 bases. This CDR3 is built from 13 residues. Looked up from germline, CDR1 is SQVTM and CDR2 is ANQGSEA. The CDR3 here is CSVEGVPGQAVFF. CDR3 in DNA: TGCAGCGTTGAAGGGGTACCGGGACAGGCCGTGTTTTTT. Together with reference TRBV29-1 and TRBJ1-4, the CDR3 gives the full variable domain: SAVISQKPSRDICQRGTSLTIQCQVDSQVTMMFWYRQQPGQSLTLIATANQGSEATYESGFVIDKFPISRPNLTFSTLTVSNMSPEDSSIYLCSVEGVPGQAVFFGSGTQLSVL.

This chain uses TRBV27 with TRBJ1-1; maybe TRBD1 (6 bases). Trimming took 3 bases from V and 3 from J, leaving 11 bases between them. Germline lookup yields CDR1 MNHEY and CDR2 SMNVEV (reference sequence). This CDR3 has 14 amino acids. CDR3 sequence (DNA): TGTGCCAGCAGTTTGGGACACCTCGACACTGAAGCTTTCTTT. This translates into CASSLGHLDTEAFF.

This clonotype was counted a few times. The CDR3 loop reads CASSQLLQGFHGYTF. CDR3 DNA sequence: TGTGCCAGCAGCCAACTGCTACAGGGTTTTCATGGCTACACCTTC. The rearrangement joins TRBV4-2 to TRBJ1-2, with TRBD1 as a possible D gene (6 bases). CDR1 and CDR2 from the germline V gene are LGHNA and YNFKEQ. V was trimmed by 2 bases and J by 6 bases, leaving 16 bases between them. This CDR3 region has 15 residues.

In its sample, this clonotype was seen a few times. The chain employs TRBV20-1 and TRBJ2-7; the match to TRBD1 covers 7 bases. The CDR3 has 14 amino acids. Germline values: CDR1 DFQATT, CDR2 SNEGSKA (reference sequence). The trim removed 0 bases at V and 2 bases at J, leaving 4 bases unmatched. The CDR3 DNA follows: TGCAGTGCTAGAGATCGGGACAGTACCTACGAGCAGTACTTC. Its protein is CSARDRDSTYEQYF.

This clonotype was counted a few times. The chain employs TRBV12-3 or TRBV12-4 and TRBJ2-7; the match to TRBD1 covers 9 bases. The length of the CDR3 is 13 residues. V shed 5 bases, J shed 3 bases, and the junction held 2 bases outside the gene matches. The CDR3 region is CASSGQGRYEQYF. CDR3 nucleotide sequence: TGTGCCAGCAGTGGACAGGGGCGCTACGAGCAGTACTTC.

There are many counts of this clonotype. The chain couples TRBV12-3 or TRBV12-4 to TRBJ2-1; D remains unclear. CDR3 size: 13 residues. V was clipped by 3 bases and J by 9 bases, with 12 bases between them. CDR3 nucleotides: TGTGCCAGCAGTTTGACGCCGGGTACTGAGCAGTTCTTC. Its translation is CASSLTPGTEQFF.

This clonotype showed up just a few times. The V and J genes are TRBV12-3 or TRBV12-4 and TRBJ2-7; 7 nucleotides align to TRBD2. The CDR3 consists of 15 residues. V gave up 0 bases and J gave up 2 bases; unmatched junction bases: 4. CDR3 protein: CASSLATGGPYEQYF. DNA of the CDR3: TGTGCCAGCAGTTTAGCCACGGGGGGACCCTACGAGCAGTACTTC.